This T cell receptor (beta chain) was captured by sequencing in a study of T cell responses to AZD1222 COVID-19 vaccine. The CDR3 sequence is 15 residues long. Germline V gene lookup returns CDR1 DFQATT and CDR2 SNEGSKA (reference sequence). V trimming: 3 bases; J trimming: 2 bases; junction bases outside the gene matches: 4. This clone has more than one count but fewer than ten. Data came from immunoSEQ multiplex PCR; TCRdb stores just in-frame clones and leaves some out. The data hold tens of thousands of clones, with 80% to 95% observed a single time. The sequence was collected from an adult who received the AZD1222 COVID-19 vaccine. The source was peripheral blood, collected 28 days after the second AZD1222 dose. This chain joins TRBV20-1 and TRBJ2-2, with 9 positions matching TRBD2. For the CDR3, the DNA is TGCAGTGCTAGTAGCGGGAGTTTCAACACCGGGGAGCTGTTTTTT. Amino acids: CSASSGSFNTGELFF.